Listed here are 15 T cell receptor beta chains from one sample, sequenced in a study of cytomegalovirus exposure and HLA in healthy donors. The PCR ran on 60 Vbeta and 13 Jbeta primers. Produced via immunoSEQ multiplex PCR; TCRdb's table is partial and in-frame only. The sample totals about 150,000 clones. The sample was PBMCs. These receptors were taken from a woman aged 45 to 65 in good health and CMV-seronegative.

The chain has TRBV27 and TRBJ1-5; D gene ambiguous. Germline V gives CDR1 MNHEY, CDR2 SMNVEV (reference sequence). V was clipped by 6 bases and J by 3 bases, with 9 bases between them. The CDR3 runs 13 residues. The CDR3 sequence is CASREDYNQPQHF. CDR3 sequence (DNA): TGTGCCAGCAGAGAGGACTACAATCAGCCCCAGCATTTT.

CDR3 in amino acids: CASSFLGQGGSSGTDTQYF. CDR3 sequence (DNA): TGCGCCAGCAGCTTCCTCGGACAGGGAGGATCGTCTGGCACAGATACGCAGTATTTT. The V call is TRBV5-1, the J call TRBJ2-3; 8 bases are a match to TRBD1. Germline trimming cut 2 bases from V and 1 base from J; bases unmatched to any gene: 15. Germline V gene data show CDR1 as SGHRS and CDR2 as YFSETQ. This CDR3 comprises 19 residues.

The V gene is TRBV19, the J gene TRBJ2-3; no clear D gene. This CDR3 region has 14 residues. Trimming cost V 9 bases and J 0 bases, with 13 bases left between them. Germline values: CDR1 LNHDA, CDR2 SQIVND (reference sequence). CDR3 coding DNA: TGTGCCAGCCAAAGCCGTACTAGCACAGATACGCAGTATTTT. This translates into CASQSRTSTDTQYF.

This chain connects TRBV11-2 to TRBJ2-7; D might be TRBD1 (6 bases). Between the trimmed V and J ends, which lost 3 bases and 9 bases, there was a span of 18 bases. Germline V gene data show CDR1 as SGHAT and CDR2 as FQNNGV. The CDR3 is 14 amino acids. The CDR3 DNA reads as TGTGCCAGCAGCTTCGACAGGAGCCTTACTGGGCAGTACTTC. Translated, it gives CASSFDRSLTGQYF.

The genes are TRBV30 and TRBJ1-1, with 8 nucleotides matching TRBD1. CDR3 length: 14 residues. The ends lost 5 bases at V and 4 bases at J; junction bases unmatched: 9. The germline V gene encodes CDR1 GTSNPN and CDR2 SVGIG (reference sequence). The CDR3 DNA follows: TGTGCCTGGGACCCGGGGACAGGAGGCACTGAAGCTTTCTTT. It is translated as CAWDPGTGGTEAFF. Using reference TRBV30 and TRBJ1-1 for the parts outside the CDR3, the full variable domain is SQTIHQWPATLVQPVGSPLSLECTVEGTSNPNLYWYRQAAGRGLQLLFYSVGIGQISSEVPQNLSASRPQDRQFILSSKKLLLSDSGFYLCAWDPGTGGTEAFFGQGTRLTVV.

The gene calls are TRBV7-9 and TRBJ2-7; TRBD1 might be the D (6 bases). With 4 bases removed from V and 2 bases from J, the gap between germline ends came to 18 bases. The CDR3 is 16 amino acids. Germline V gene sequence: CDR1 SEHNR, CDR2 FQNEAQ (reference sequence). CDR3 sequence: CASSSTVGTLTYEQYF. The CDR3 nucleotides read TGTGCCAGCAGCTCCACTGTTGGGACACTGACCTACGAGCAGTACTTC.

The V gene is TRBV5-1, the J gene TRBJ2-1; 9 nucleotides line up with TRBD2. The germline V gene has CDR1 SGHRS and CDR2 YFSETQ. The CDR3 totals 15 residues. The ends lost 0 bases at V and 8 bases at J; junction bases unmatched: 6. In nucleotides, the CDR3 is TGCGCCAGCAGCTTGGACGGCGGGAGGGAGGATGAGCAGTTCTTC. Protein sequence: CASSLDGGREDEQFF.

The rearrangement uses TRBV9 and TRBJ1-3; a possible D gene is TRBD1 (6 bases). V was clipped by 3 bases and J by 4 bases, with 17 bases between them. The CDR3 runs to 16 residues. Germline values: CDR1 SGDLS, CDR2 YYNGEE. In nucleotides, the CDR3 is TGTGCCAGCAGCGCTCACGCAGGGGTAATCGGAAACACCATATATTTT. Its protein product is CASSAHAGVIGNTIYF.

V gene TRBV28 combines with J gene TRBJ1-2, with D perhaps matching TRBD1 (5 bases). The CDR3 totals 15 residues. Germline-derived CDR1 and CDR2 are MDHEN and SYDVKM. Trimming stripped 5 bases from V and 4 bases from J, with 17 bases between. This chain's CDR3 is CASSRGGPTIYGYTF. CDR3 coding DNA: TGTGCCAGCAGTCGGGGGGGACCGACCATCTATGGCTACACCTTC.

The chain carries TRBV4-3 and TRBJ1-1; 8 nucleotides match TRBD1. CDR3 size: 15 residues. The V gene end was trimmed by 3 bases and the J gene end by 1 base; junction bases not matched to a gene: 4. From germline, CDR1 is LGHNA and CDR2 YSLEER. The CDR3: CASSQFGTGNTEAFF. In nucleotides, the CDR3 is TGCGCCAGCAGCCAGTTTGGGACAGGGAACACTGAAGCTTTCTTT.

The rearrangement uses TRBV27 and TRBJ1-1; no reliable D call. This CDR3 region has 14 residues. Germline-derived CDR1 and CDR2 are MNHEY and SMNVEV (reference sequence). Trimming cost V 5 bases and J 1 base, with 11 bases left between them. The CDR3 coding sequence is TGTGCCAGCAGTGTGGCGGGGAGGAACACTGAAGCTTTCTTT. Residues: CASSVAGRNTEAFF.

This chain uses TRBV2 with TRBJ1-2; D is unclear. Germline CDR1 and CDR2: SNHLY and FYNNEI. This CDR3 spans 13 amino acids. Deletions cut 5 bases from V and 1 base from J, with 8 bases between. The CDR3 here is CASSLQINYGYTF. Written as DNA, the CDR3 is TGTGCCAGCAGTCTACAGATTAACTATGGCTACACCTTC.

As DNA, the CDR3 is TGTGCCAGCAGCGTTCAATCAGTGACCGGGGAGCTGTTTTTT. This encodes CASSVQSVTGELFF. V usage is TRBV27 and J usage is TRBJ2-2, with no clear D. V lost 6 bases to trimming and J lost 5 bases, with 13 bases between them. CDR3 length: 14 residues. The germline gives CDR1 MNHEY, CDR2 SMNVEV (reference sequence).

The chain recombines TRBV28 with TRBJ1-5, with TRBD1 matching 11 bases. J was trimmed by 6 bases and V by 3 bases; bases with no gene match: 4. The CDR3 is made up of 15 amino acids. Germline V gene lookup returns CDR1 MDHEN and CDR2 SYDVKM. The CDR3 reads CASSLGDRGGQPQHF. Here the CDR3 DNA reads TGTGCCAGCAGTTTGGGGGACAGGGGGGGTCAGCCCCAGCATTTT.

V and J are TRBV30 and TRBJ2-5; tentatively, D is TRBD2 (6 bases). The germline V gene encodes CDR1 GTSNPN and CDR2 SVGIG (reference sequence). The CDR3 runs to 13 residues. Trimming left V 3 bases short and J 4 bases short, with 12 bases between. The CDR3 region is CAWSSGVSETQYF. The CDR3 DNA reads as TGTGCCTGGAGCTCGGGGGTCTCAGAGACCCAGTACTTC.